This passage covers 15 T cell receptor beta chains from one sample sequenced in a study of human T cells and chemical hapten exposure (dated by TCRdb to about 2021). The library came from RACE. The sequencing machine was a NextSeq 500. Using fastp trimming at Q25 and MiXCR clonotype assembly, TCRdb reanalyzed the public sequencing data and kept in-frame beta chains. Here each entry gathers all rows of one CDR3 protein and keeps the most common genes and DNA. The sample table records more than 150,000 distinct CDR3 sequences; roughly 15% of these occur just once. 1.5% to 2% of the sample is taken by the ten largest. The time point label, read with the paper, signifies: patch test 1, 2 weeks after DPC sensitization. The intended sense of this specimen's treatment or condition label: therapeutic diphenylcyclopropenone sensitization with weekly scalp DPC. Sample: whole blood, taken in connection with sensitization to the hapten diphenylcyclopropenone (DPC). These receptors came from a woman aged 25 to 39 with alopecia areata. Some clones in this sample may be carry-over from other donors' samples.

This clonotype was counted a few times. The chain combines TRBV29-1 with TRBJ2-7, with TRBD1 matching over 9 bases. J was trimmed by 6 bases and V by 4 bases; bases with no gene match: 10. This CDR3 is built from 14 residues. The germline CDR1 and CDR2 sequences are SQVTM and ANQGSEA. Here the CDR3 reads CSVAGTGFDLEQYF. The DNA of the CDR3 is TGCAGCGTTGCGGGGACAGGGTTTGATCTCGAGCAGTACTTC.

The V call is TRBV15, the J call TRBJ2-7, with 10 positions matching TRBD2. Germline V gives CDR1 LNHNV, CDR2 YYDKDF (reference sequence). With V trimmed by 6 bases and J by 2 bases, 10 bases remained unmatched. This CDR3 region has 16 residues. DNA for the CDR3: TGTGCCACCAGTTTTACGACTAGCGGGTTAACCTACGAGCAGTACTTC. It is translated as CATSFTTSGLTYEQYF.

This clonotype was seen a few times. The chain couples TRBV11-2 to TRBJ2-7, with D possibly TRBD2 on 5 matching bases. The CDR3 consists of 12 residues. Trimming pared 0 bases from V and 7 bases from J, leaving 7 bases between. CDR1 and CDR2 (germline): SGHAT, FQNNGV. CDR3 sequence: CASSLDSGEQYF. CDR3 bases: TGTGCCAGCAGCTTAGATTCGGGGGAGCAGTACTTC.

This clonotype has only a few counts. This chain connects TRBV6-5 to TRBJ2-3; the D is unclear. The V end was cut by 0 bases, the J end by 0 bases, with 13 bases between. Germline loops: CDR1 MNHEY, CDR2 SVGAGI. The CDR3 is made up of 17 amino acids. Here the CDR3 DNA reads TGTGCCAGCAGTTACTCGATGGTAGCCTTAAGCACAGATACGCAGTATTTT. Translating it yields CASSYSMVALSTDTQYF.

About this clonotype: At one end, the junction sequence differs from germline, possibly due to a read error. The V gene is TRBV3-1, the J gene TRBJ1-1, with D tentatively TRBD1 (5 bases). The germline V gene encodes CDR1 LGHDT and CDR2 YNNKEL (reference sequence). The CDR3 totals 13 residues. Here the CDR3 DNA reads TGTGCCAGCAGCCTCTTTGGGGGAGATGAAGCTTTCTTC. Translating gives CASSLFGGDEAFF.

This rearrangement joins TRBV19 to TRBJ2-5; 13 bases align to TRBD2. This CDR3 has 15 residues. CDR1 is LNHDA, CDR2 SQIVND, per germline (reference sequence). Trimming removed 6 bases from V and 1 base from J; junction bases left unmatched: 2. CDR3: CASRGTSGVQETQYF. In nucleotides, the CDR3 is TGTGCCAGTAGGGGGACTAGCGGGGTCCAAGAGACCCAGTACTTC. Full variable domain (rest looked up from reference TRBV19 and TRBJ2-5): DGGITQSPKYLFRKEGQNVTLSCEQNLNHDAMYWYRQDPGQGLRLIYYSQIVNDFQKGDIAEGYSVSREKKESFPLTVTSAQKNPTAFYLCASRGTSGVQETQYFGPGTRLLVL.

A few counts support this clonotype. The chain uses TRBV28 and TRBJ1-4; 7 nucleotides match TRBD1. The junction had 5 bases not matched to a gene; V was cut back by 9 bases and J by 4 bases. CDR1 MDHEN and CDR2 SYDVKM come from the germline V gene. This CDR3 has 13 amino acids. CDR3 sequence: CASTGQHNEKLFF. CDR3 sequence (DNA): TGTGCCAGTACGGGACAGCATAATGAAAAACTGTTTTTT.

This chain joins TRBV7-2 and TRBJ2-5; the D is unclear. This CDR3 comprises 15 residues. V was trimmed by 1 base and J by 1 base, leaving 10 bases between them. CDR1 is SGHTA and CDR2 is FQGNSA in the germline V gene. This chain's CDR3 is CASSLVVNPQETQYF. CDR3 nucleotides: TGTGCCAGCAGCTTAGTCGTGAACCCCCAAGAGACCCAGTACTTC.

This clonotype was seen many times. The J gene is TRBJ2-1, the V gene TRBV9, with 7 bases fitting TRBD2. This CDR3 has 15 amino acids. V was clipped by 4 bases and J by 7 bases; unmatched bases: 11. CDR1 is SGDLS and CDR2 is YYNGEE in the germline V gene. CDR3 sequence (DNA): TGTGCCAGCAGCATCCGGGGCGGGGGTGTTAATGAGCAGTTCTTC. Its translation: CASSIRGGGVNEQFF. Supplemented by reference TRBV9 and TRBJ2-1, the full variable domain reads DSGVTQTPKHLITATGQRVTLRCSPRSGDLSVYWYQQSLDQGLQFLIQYYNGEERAKGNILERFSAQQFPDLHSELNLSSLELGDSALYFCASSIRGGGVNEQFFGPGTRLTVL.

This clonotype was counted ten times or more. The rearrangement joins TRBV15 to TRBJ1-4; D unclear. Germline V gene lookup returns CDR1 LNHNV and CDR2 YYDKDF (reference sequence). The ends were cut back, 0 bases at V and 4 bases at J, with 12 bases in the middle. The CDR3 totals 16 residues. The CDR3 bases are TGTGCCACCAGCAGAGATCTTGGATATAATAATGAAAAACTGTTTTTT. Its protein product is CATSRDLGYNNEKLFF.

J is TRBJ2-7 and V is TRBV19, with 7 bases fitting TRBD1. V gave up 5 bases and J gave up 0 bases; unmatched junction bases: 7. Germline V gene lookup returns CDR1 LNHDA and CDR2 SQIVND (reference sequence). This CDR3 contains 15 residues. This chain's CDR3 is CASSPGTATSYEQYF. For the CDR3, the DNA is TGTGCCAGTAGTCCCGGGACAGCAACCTCCTACGAGCAGTACTTC. Looking up the rest from reference TRBV19 and TRBJ2-7 gives the full variable domain: DGGITQSPKYLFRKEGQNVTLSCEQNLNHDAMYWYRQDPGQGLRLIYYSQIVNDFQKGDIAEGYSVSREKKESFPLTVTSAQKNPTAFYLCASSPGTATSYEQYFGPGTRLTVT.

This clonotype was seen a handful of times. The gene calls are TRBV5-1 and TRBJ1-4; D gene unclear. CDR1 is SGHRS, CDR2 YFSETQ, per germline. This CDR3 contains 14 residues. V lost 2 bases to trimming and J lost 3 bases, with 8 bases between them. CDR3 nucleotide sequence: TGCGCCAGCAGCTTTCATGGTGCTAATGAAAAACTGTTTTTT. Translation: CASSFHGANEKLFF.

This chain uses TRBV7-2 with TRBJ2-3, with 7 bases lining up with TRBD1. CDR3 length equals 17 residues. V dropped 3 bases and J dropped 2; count of bases not matched to a gene: 11. CDR1 is SGHTA, CDR2 FQGNSA, per germline. CDR3 nucleotide sequence: TGTGCCAGCAGCTTGGGAATAGGGGGCCCCATCACAGATACGCAGTATTTT. It specifies CASSLGIGGPITDTQYF.

This clonotype was counted only a few times. The chain joins TRBV20-1 to TRBJ2-1; 9 bases fit TRBD2. The CDR3 contains 13 residues. Germline CDR1 reads DFQATT; CDR2 reads SNEGSKA (reference sequence). V dropped 3 bases and J dropped 6; count of bases not matched to a gene: 3. DNA for the CDR3: TGCAGTGCTAGGGCTAGCGGGGCCAATGAGCAGTTCTTC. Encoded protein: CSARASGANEQFF.

The rearrangement links TRBV19 to TRBJ2-5, with TRBD2 matching 11 bases. Per the germline V gene, CDR1 is LNHDA and CDR2 is SQIVND (reference sequence). The ends lost 6 bases at V and 7 bases at J; junction bases unmatched: 7. CDR3 length equals 14 residues. The CDR3: CASSRTSGRVTQYF. The CDR3 DNA sequence: TGTGCCAGTAGCCGGACTAGCGGGCGTGTGACCCAGTACTTC.